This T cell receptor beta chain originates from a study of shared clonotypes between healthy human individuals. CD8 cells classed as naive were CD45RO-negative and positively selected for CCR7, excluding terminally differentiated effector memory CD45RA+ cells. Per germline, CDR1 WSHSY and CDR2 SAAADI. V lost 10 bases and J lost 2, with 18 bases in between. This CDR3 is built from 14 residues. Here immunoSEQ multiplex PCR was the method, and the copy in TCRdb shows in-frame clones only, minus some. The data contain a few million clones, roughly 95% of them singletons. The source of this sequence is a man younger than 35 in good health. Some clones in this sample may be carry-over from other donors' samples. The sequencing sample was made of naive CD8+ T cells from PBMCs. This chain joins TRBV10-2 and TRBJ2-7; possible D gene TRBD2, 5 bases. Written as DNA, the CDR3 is TGCGCCACCTCCCCGGACTCCCACGCCTACGAGCAGTACTTC. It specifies CATSPDSHAYEQYF.